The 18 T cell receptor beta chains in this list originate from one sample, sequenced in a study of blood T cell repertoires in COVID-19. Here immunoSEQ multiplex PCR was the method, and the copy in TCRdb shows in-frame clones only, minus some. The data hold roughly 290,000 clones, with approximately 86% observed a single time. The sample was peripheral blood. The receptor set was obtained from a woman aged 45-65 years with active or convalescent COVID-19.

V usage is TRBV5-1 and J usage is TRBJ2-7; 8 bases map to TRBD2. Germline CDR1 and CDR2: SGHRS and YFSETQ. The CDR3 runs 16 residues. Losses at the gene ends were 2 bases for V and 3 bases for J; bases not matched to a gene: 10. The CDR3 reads CASSLGTPGLGYEQYF. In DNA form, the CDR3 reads TGCGCCAGCAGCTTAGGAACTCCGGGACTAGGCTACGAGCAGTACTTC.

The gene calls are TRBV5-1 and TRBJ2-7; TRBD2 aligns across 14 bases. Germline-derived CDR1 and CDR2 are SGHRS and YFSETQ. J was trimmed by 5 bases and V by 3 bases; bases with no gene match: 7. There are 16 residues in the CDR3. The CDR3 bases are TGCGCCAGCAGCTGGGGACTAGCGGGAGATCCCGACGAGCAGTACTTC. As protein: CASSWGLAGDPDEQYF. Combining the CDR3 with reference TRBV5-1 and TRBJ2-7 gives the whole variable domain KAGVTQTPRYLIKTRGQQVTLSCSPISGHRSVSWYQQTPGQGLQFLFEYFSETQRNKGNFPGRFSGRQFSNSRSEMNVSTLELGDSALYLCASSWGLAGDPDEQYFGPGTRLTVT.

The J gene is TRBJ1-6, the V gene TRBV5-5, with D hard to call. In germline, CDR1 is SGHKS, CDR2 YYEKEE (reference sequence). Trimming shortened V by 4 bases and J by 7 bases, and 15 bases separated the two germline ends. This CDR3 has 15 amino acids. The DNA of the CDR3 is TGTGCCAGCAGCCCTCAGCGGAGGTTGAATTCACCCCTCCACTTT. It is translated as CASSPQRRLNSPLHF.

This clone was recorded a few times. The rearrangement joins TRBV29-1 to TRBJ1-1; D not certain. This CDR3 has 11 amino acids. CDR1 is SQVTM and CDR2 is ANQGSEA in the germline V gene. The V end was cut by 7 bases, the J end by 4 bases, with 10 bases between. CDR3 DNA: TGCAGCGGGGCAGGAGGCACTGAAGCTTTCTTT. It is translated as CSGAGGTEAFF.

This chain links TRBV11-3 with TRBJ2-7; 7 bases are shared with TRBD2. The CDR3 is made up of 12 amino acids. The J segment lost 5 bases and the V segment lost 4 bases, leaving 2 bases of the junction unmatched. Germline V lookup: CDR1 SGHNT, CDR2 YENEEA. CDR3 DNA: TGTGCCAGCAGCTCTAGCGGTAACGAGCAGTACTTC. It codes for CASSSSGNEQYF.

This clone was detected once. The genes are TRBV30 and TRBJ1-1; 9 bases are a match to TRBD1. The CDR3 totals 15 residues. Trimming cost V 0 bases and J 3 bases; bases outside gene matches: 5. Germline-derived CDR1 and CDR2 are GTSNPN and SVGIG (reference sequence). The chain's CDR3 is CAWSVPGTGYTEAFF. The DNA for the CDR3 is TGTGCCTGGAGTGTCCCCGGGACAGGGTACACTGAAGCTTTCTTT.

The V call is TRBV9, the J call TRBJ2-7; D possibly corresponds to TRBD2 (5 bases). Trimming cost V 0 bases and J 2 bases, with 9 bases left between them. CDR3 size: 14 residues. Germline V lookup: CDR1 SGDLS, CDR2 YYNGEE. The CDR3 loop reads CASSVGVGAYEQYF. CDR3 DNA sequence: TGTGCCAGCAGCGTAGGGGTCGGGGCCTACGAGCAGTACTTC.

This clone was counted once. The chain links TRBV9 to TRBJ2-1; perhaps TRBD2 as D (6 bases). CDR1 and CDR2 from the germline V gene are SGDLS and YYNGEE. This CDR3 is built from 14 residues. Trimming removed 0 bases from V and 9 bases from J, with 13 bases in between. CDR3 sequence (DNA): TGTGCCAGCAGCGTAGGGGCTAGCGAGGGTGAGCAGTTCTTC. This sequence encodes CASSVGASEGEQFF.

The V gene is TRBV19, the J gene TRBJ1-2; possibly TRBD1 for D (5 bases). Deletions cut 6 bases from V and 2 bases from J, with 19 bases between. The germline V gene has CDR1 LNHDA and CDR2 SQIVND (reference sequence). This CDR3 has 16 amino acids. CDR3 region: CASSRGRASSNYGYTF. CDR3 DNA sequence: TGTGCCAGTAGCCGCGGCAGGGCCTCTTCCAACTATGGCTACACCTTC.

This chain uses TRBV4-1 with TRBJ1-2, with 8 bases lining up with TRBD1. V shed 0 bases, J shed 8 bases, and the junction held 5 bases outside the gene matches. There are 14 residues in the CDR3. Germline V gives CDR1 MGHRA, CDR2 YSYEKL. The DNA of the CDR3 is TGCGCCAGCAGCCAAGAACCCGGGACAGGCGGCTACACCTTC. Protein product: CASSQEPGTGGYTF.

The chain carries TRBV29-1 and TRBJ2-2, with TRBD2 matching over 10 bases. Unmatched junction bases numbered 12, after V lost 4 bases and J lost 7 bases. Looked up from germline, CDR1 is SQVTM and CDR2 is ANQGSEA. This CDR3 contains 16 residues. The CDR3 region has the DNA TGCAGCGTTGGGCAGGGTATTAGCGGGAGGTACGGGGAGCTGTTTTTT. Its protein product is CSVGQGISGRYGELFF.

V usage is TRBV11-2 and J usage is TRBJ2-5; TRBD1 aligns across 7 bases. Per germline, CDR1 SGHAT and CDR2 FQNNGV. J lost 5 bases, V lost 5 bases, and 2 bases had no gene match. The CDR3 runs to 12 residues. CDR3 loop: CASSPQGETQYF. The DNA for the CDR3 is TGTGCCAGCAGCCCACAGGGGGAGACCCAGTACTTC.

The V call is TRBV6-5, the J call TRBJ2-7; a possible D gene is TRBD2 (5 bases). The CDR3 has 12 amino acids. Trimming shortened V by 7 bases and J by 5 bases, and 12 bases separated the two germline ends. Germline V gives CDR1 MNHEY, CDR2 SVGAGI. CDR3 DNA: TGTGCCAGCACCAACGACGGGAACGAGCAGTACTTC. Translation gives CASTNDGNEQYF.

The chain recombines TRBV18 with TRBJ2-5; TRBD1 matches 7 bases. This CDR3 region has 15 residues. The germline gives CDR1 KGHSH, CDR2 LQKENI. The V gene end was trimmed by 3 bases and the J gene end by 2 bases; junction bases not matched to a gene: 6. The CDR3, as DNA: TGTGCCAGCTCACCTAGACCGGGACAGCAAGAGACCCAGTACTTC. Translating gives CASSPRPGQQETQYF. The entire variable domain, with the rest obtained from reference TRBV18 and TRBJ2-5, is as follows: NAGVMQNPRHLVRRRGQEARLRCSPMKGHSHVYWYRQLPEEGLKFMVYLQKENIIDESGMPKERFSAEFPKEGPSILRIQQVVRGDSAAYFCASSPRPGQQETQYFGPGTRLLVL.

In nucleotides, the CDR3 is TGTGCCAGCAGCCCGGCACTAGCGGGAGGTTCCGTATACGAGCAGTACTTC. It translates to CASSPALAGGSVYEQYF. The chain has TRBV11-2 and TRBJ2-7; the match to TRBD2 covers 12 bases. J was trimmed by 4 bases and V by 5 bases; bases with no gene match: 12. The CDR3 loop spans 17 amino acids. Germline V gene sequence: CDR1 SGHAT, CDR2 FQNNGV.

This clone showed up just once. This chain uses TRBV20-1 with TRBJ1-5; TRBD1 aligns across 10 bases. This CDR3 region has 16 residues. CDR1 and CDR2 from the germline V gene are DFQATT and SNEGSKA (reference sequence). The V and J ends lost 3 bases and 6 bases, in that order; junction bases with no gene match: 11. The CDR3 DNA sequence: TGCAGTGCTAGTCTCTGGGACAGGGGTGACGGTCAGCCCCAGCATTTT. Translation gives CSASLWDRGDGQPQHF.

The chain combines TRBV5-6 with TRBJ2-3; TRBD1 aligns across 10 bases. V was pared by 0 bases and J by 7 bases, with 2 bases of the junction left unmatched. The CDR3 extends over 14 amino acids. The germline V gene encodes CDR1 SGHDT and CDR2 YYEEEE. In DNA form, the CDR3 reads TGTGCCAGCAGCTTGGGACAGGGGGCTAATACGCAGTATTTT. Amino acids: CASSLGQGANTQYF. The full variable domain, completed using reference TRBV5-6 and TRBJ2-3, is DAGVTQSPTHLIKTRGQQVTLRCSPKSGHDTVSWYQQALGQGPQFIFQYYEEEERQRGNFPDRFSGHQFPNYSSELNVNALLLGDSALYLCASSLGQGANTQYFGPGTRLTVL.

CDR3 DNA: TGTGCCTGGAGTGTAACTAGGGCTGGAAACACCATATATTTT. As protein: CAWSVTRAGNTIYF. This chain uses TRBV30 with TRBJ1-3; D remains ambiguous. CDR1 is GTSNPN, CDR2 SVGIG, per germline (reference sequence). V gave up 0 bases and J gave up 2 bases, with 8 bases separating them. CDR3 length equals 14 residues.